This passage covers 12 T cell receptor beta chains from one sample sequenced in a study of T cell responses to AZD1222 COVID-19 vaccine. The method was immunoSEQ multiplex PCR; TCRdb's version includes in-frame clones alone and lacks a portion of them. Of 87,000 or so clones listed, around 89% are singletons. The material sequenced was peripheral blood, taken on day 0 of AZD1222 vaccination. The source is an adult in good health.

The J gene is TRBJ1-3, the V gene TRBV19; 7 bases match TRBD1. V was pared by 8 bases and J by 0 bases, with 10 bases of the junction left unmatched. The CDR3 extends over 16 amino acids. Germline V lookup: CDR1 LNHDA, CDR2 SQIVND (reference sequence). For the CDR3, the DNA is TGTGCCAGTTCAATAAGGAGGGGGCGCTCTGGAAACACCATATATTTT. Translated: CASSIRRGRSGNTIYF.

As DNA, the CDR3 is TGTGCCAGCAGCCAAGATGGACAGGGGAGAGAAGCGGGCAATCAGCCCCAGCATTTT. This sequence encodes CASSQDGQGREAGNQPQHF. The rearrangement uses TRBV3-1 (or the pseudogene TRBV3-2) and TRBJ1-5; 9 bases are a match to TRBD1. CDR1 is LGHDT and CDR2 is YNNKEL in the germline V gene (reference sequence). The V segment lost 0 bases and the J segment 2 bases; nucleotides outside the gene matches: 11. The CDR3 length is 19 residues.

The chain uses TRBV28 and TRBJ1-2, with D unresolved. Trimming cost V 6 bases and J 3 bases, with 2 bases left between them. The CDR3 runs 10 residues. Looked up from germline, CDR1 is MDHEN and CDR2 is SYDVKM. The CDR3 nucleotides read TGTGCCAGCAGCCACTATGGCTACACCTTC. Amino acids: CASSHYGYTF.

The chain couples TRBV2 to TRBJ2-7, with D uncertain. Trimming took off 1 base at V and 2 bases at J, with 12 bases between the two ends. The germline V gene has CDR1 SNHLY and CDR2 FYNNEI. The CDR3 length is 15 residues. The CDR3 is CASSEVALVTYEQYF. The DNA for the CDR3 is TGTGCCAGCAGTGAAGTAGCCCTGGTGACCTACGAGCAGTACTTC.

The chain links TRBV7-2 to TRBJ2-2; D gene unclear. The CDR3 consists of 12 residues. Germline V gives CDR1 SGHTA, CDR2 FQGNSA. V was shortened by 1 base and J by 7 bases, with 4 bases between the two germline ends. CDR3 region: CASSLVIGELFF. The CDR3 DNA reads as TGTGCCAGCAGCTTAGTTATCGGGGAGCTGTTTTTT.

This clone showed up just once. This chain joins TRBV9 and TRBJ2-2, with TRBD1 matching over 10 bases. With 4 bases clipped from V and 5 bases from J, the junction kept 8 bases outside the gene matches. CDR1 and CDR2 from the germline V gene are SGDLS and YYNGEE. CDR3 length equals 16 residues. DNA for the CDR3: TGTGCCAGCAGCCCTAGGACAGGGGGAGAAACCGGGGAGCTGTTTTTT. It is translated as CASSPRTGGETGELFF.

This chain links TRBV29-1 with TRBJ2-1; TRBD2 agrees at 7 bases. Germline loops: CDR1 SQVTM, CDR2 ANQGSEA. V was pared by 6 bases and J by 2 bases, with 7 bases of the junction left unmatched. The CDR3 has 14 amino acids. In nucleotides, the CDR3 is TGCAGCGTGGCCGAGCGGGGCCCCTACAATGAGCAGTTCTTC. Translation: CSVAERGPYNEQFF.

The chain employs TRBV5-1 and TRBJ1-1; a possible D gene is TRBD1 (6 bases). CDR1 is SGHRS and CDR2 is YFSETQ in the germline V gene. This CDR3 is built from 14 residues. V lost 2 bases and J lost 0, with 8 bases in between. For the CDR3, the DNA is TGCGCCAGCAGCTTCGGACAGATGAACACTGAAGCTTTCTTT. This codes for CASSFGQMNTEAFF.

The chain couples TRBV27 to TRBJ1-3; TRBD1 aligns across 8 bases. Unmatched junction bases numbered 2, after V lost 5 bases and J lost 2 bases. Germline CDR1 and CDR2: MNHEY and SMNVEV (reference sequence). There are 14 residues in the CDR3. The CDR3 here is CASSAGGTGNTIYF. DNA for the CDR3: TGTGCCAGCAGTGCAGGGGGCACTGGAAACACCATATATTTT.

The chain combines TRBV7-2 with TRBJ1-3; D is perhaps TRBD1 (6 bases). CDR3 length: 14 amino acids. Trimming left V 4 bases short and J 9 bases short, with 16 bases between. Germline CDR1 and CDR2: SGHTA and FQGNSA. For the CDR3, the DNA is TGTGCCAGCAGCTCCAACAGGGTCGATCGCACCATATATTTT. This translates into CASSSNRVDRTIYF.

The V and J genes are TRBV7-6 and TRBJ1-2; the match to TRBD1 covers 7 bases. V was clipped by 1 base and J by 5 bases; unmatched bases: 7. Germline CDR1 SGHVS, CDR2 FNYEAQ. The length of the CDR3 is 15 residues. CDR3 in amino acids: CASSLEGGRGYGYTF. The CDR3 DNA is TGTGCCAGCAGCTTAGAAGGTGGCAGGGGGTATGGCTACACCTTC. The full variable domain, in which reference TRBV7-6 and TRBJ1-2 provide the parts outside the CDR3, is GAGVSQSPRYKVTKRGQDVALRCDPISGHVSLYWYRQALGQGPEFLTYFNYEAQQDKSGLPNDRFSAERPEGSISTLTIQRTEQRDSAMYRCASSLEGGRGYGYTFGSGTRLTVV.

The rearrangement uses TRBV7-9 and TRBJ1-2; possibly TRBD1 for D (5 bases). Germline CDR1 and CDR2: SEHNR and FQNEAQ (reference sequence). The CDR3 consists of 11 residues. With 6 bases removed from V and 8 bases from J, the gap between germline ends came to 10 bases. The CDR3 sequence: CASSQGGGYTF. CDR3 nucleotides: TGTGCCAGCAGTCAGGGAGGCGGCTACACCTTC. Filled out from reference TRBV7-9 and TRBJ1-2, the complete variable domain reads DTGVSQNPRHKITKRGQNVTFRCDPISEHNRLYWYRQTLGQGPEFLTYFQNEAQLEKSRLLSDRFSAERPKGSFSTLEIQRTEQGDSAMYLCASSQGGGYTFGSGTRLTVV.